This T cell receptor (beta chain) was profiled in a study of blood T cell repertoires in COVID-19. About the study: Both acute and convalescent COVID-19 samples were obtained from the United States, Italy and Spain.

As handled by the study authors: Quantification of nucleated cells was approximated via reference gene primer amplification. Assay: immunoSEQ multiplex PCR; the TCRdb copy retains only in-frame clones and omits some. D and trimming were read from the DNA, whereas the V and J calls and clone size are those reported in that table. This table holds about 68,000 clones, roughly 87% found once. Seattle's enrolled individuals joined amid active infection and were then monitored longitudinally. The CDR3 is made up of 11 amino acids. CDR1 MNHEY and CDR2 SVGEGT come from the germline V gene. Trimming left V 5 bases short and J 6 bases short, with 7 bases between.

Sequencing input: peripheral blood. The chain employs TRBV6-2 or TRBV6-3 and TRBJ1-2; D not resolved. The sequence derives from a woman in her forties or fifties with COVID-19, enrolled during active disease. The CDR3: CASSRTDGYTF. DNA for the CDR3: TGTGCCAGCAGTCGTACGGATGGCTACACCTTC.